The source of this T cell receptor beta chain is a study of neoadjuvant nivolumab and ipilimumab in lung cancer. Study-level findings and limits: Only two of four nivolumab-treated tumors gained richness and clonality by surgery. TCR richness and clonality were higher in tumors than adjacent uninvolved lung.

With regard to this clone: Its antigen is not identified.

The length of the CDR3 is 14 residues. Germline lookup yields CDR1 SGHVS and CDR2 FQNEAQ. V lost 5 bases and J lost 2, with 9 bases in between. Libraries were prepared by immunoSEQ multiplex PCR; TCRdb keeps only in-frame clonotypes and omits some of them. This sample has around 20,000 clones, with roughly three quarters found just once. This TCR came from an adult with non-small cell lung cancer. This sequence joins TRBV7-8 and TRBJ2-2, with D possibly being TRBD1 (5 bases). The specimen was tumor tissue, collected after neoadjuvant nivolumab, alone or with ipilimumab, at or shortly before surgery. CDR3 bases: TGTGCCAGCAGCATTCAGGGTAACACCGGGGAGCTGTTTTTT. This codes for CASSIQGNTGELFF. The variable domain in full, with the rest retrieved from reference TRBV7-8 and TRBJ2-2, is GAGVSQSPRYKVAKRGQDVALRCDPISGHVSLFWYQQALGQGPEFLTYFQNEAQLDKSGLPSDRFFAERPEGSVSTLKIQRTQQEDSAVYLCASSIQGNTGELFFGEGSRLTVL.